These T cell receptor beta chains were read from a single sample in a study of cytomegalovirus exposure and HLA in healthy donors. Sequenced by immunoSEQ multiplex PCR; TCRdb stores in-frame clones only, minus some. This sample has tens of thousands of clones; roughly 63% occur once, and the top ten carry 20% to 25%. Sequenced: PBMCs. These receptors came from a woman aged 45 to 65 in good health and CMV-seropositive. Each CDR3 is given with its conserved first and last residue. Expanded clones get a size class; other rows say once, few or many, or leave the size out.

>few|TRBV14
CASSQEERQGYGYTF
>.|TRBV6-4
CASSPGTGLLVFF
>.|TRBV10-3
CAISELAEKLFF
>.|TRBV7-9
CASSRTGLGPGNTIYF
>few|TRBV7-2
CASSLDGQGARGYTF
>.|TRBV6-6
CASSYSTGGLNIQYF
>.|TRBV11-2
CASQPGAVNTEAFF
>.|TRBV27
CASSPGTGGLFF
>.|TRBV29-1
CSGGGQNHGYTF
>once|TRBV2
CASSELGGAFEKLFF
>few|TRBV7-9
CASTPGDTEAFF
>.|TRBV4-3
CASSQPGEDTEAFF
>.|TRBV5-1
CASSYSGGAFNEKLFF
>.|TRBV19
CASSKKTGNTEAFF
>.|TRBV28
CASSSGLAVLETQYF
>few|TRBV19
CASRNDRVNYGYTF
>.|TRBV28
CASSRNPGQVYSNQPQHF
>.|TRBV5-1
CASSGTSGGRADTQYF
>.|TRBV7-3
CASSRGSLNTGELFF
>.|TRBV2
CASSETQNLHEKLFF
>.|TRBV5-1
CASKESDSGNTIYF
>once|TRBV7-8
CASSPGEGGNQPQHF
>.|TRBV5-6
CASTPNGGAPYEQYF
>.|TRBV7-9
CSSSFGGHSPLHF
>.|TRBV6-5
CASSPEGARQETQYF
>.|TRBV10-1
CASSPDRGNYGYTF
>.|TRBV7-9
CASSLSSDTEAFF